A few counts support the clone carrying this T cell receptor (beta chain). Its target is not known. Trimming cost V 6 bases and J 2 bases; bases outside gene matches: 6. This CDR3 is built from 15 residues. From germline, CDR1 is LGHNT and CDR2 FRNRAP. Expansion of antigen-specific CD4+ T cells with viral peptide pools was carried out by the ViraFEST assay before sequencing. After around 10 days in culture, the CD4+ T cells were isolated. Vaccine recipients lacked prior SARS-CoV-2 infection and had negative nucleocapsid antibodies. The data derive from a study of vaccination effects on CD4 cells after COVID-19. Study-level findings and limits: Clones of infection and vaccine origin contracted markedly late after vaccination.

This table comes from immunoSEQ multiplex PCR, and its TCRdb copy is limited to in-frame clones, with some not included. The sample has 26,000 or so clones; about 70% are singletons. Here the sequenced sample was CD4+ T cells from PBMCs cultured with HCoV-NL63 spike peptides, taken before COVID-19 vaccination. The chain is built from TRBV12-5 and TRBJ2-2; TRBD2 matches 7 bases. The receptor was isolated from a human donor who received a COVID-19 vaccine. CDR3 sequence reads: CASGLSGINTGELFF. The CDR3 DNA is TGTGCTAGTGGCTTGAGCGGGATTAACACCGGGGAGCTGTTTTTT.